One and the same sample provided the 29 T cell receptor beta chains below, sequenced in a study of cytomegalovirus exposure and HLA in healthy donors. The PCR used 60 Vbeta and 13 Jbeta primers. This table comes from immunoSEQ multiplex PCR, and its TCRdb copy is limited to in-frame clones, with some not included. The table records 80,000 to 100,000 clones, over 75% of them present only once. Sequencing input: PBMCs. The receptors were gathered from a man aged 40-49 years in good health and CMV-seropositive.

J is TRBJ2-7 and V is TRBV11-1, with a weak D call TRBD1 (5 bases). This CDR3 spans 14 amino acids. V lost 3 bases and J lost 0, with 9 bases in between. Per germline, CDR1 SGHAT and CDR2 FQDESV (reference sequence). CDR3 residues: CASSFGRVSYEQYF. Written as DNA, the CDR3 is TGTGCCAGCAGCTTCGGCAGGGTCTCCTACGAGCAGTACTTC.

Points on this clone: The same CDR3 is also encoded by other DNA sequences in this sample. The chain uses TRBV12-5 and TRBJ1-5, with no clear D. In germline, CDR1 is LGHNT, CDR2 FRNRAP. Trimming cost V 1 base and J 0 bases, with 7 bases left between them. The CDR3 length is 15 residues. The CDR3 coding sequence is TGTGCTAGTGGTTTGGGTGCAGTTAGCAATCAGCCCCAGCATTTT. Amino acids: CASGLGAVSNQPQHF.

This clone was seen just once. V and J are TRBV30 and TRBJ1-5; the D is unclear. V lost 0 bases, J lost 7 bases, and 19 bases lay in between. The CDR3 runs 16 residues. Germline loops: CDR1 GTSNPN, CDR2 SVGIG (reference sequence). The CDR3 nucleotides are TGTGCCTGGAGTGTAAAGCAGCGGGGAGTGATACAGCCCCAGCATTTT. Protein: CAWSVKQRGVIQPQHF.

This clone was seen just once. This chain joins TRBV18 and TRBJ2-3, with D maybe TRBD2 (6 bases). Germline lookup yields CDR1 KGHSH and CDR2 LQKENI. This CDR3 comprises 14 residues. The germline V and J ends were trimmed by 3 bases and 0 bases, with 7 bases remaining between them. CDR3 amino acids: CASSPRESTDTQYF. The CDR3 coding sequence is TGTGCCAGCTCACCCCGGGAGAGCACAGATACGCAGTATTTT.

The rearrangement joins TRBV5-4 to TRBJ2-1, with D perhaps matching TRBD2 (7 bases). V was cut by 5 bases and J by 8 bases, with 14 bases left in between. CDR1 SGHNT and CDR2 YYREEE come from the germline V gene (reference sequence). This CDR3 has 13 amino acids. The CDR3 sequence: CASRGAGEYEQFF. The CDR3 nucleotides read TGTGCCAGCAGGGGGGCGGGAGAGTATGAGCAGTTCTTC.

The chain uses TRBV7-9 and TRBJ2-5; perhaps TRBD2 as D (6 bases). The CDR3 has 12 amino acids. Deletions cut 5 bases from V and 5 bases from J, with 9 bases between. The germline gives CDR1 SEHNR, CDR2 FQNEAQ (reference sequence). The DNA of the CDR3 is TGTGCCAGCAGCGCGGAGGGGGAGACCCAGTACTTC. Protein product: CASSAEGETQYF.

The chain links TRBV7-2 to TRBJ2-1; TRBD2 agrees at 8 bases. The germline gives CDR1 SGHTA, CDR2 FQGNSA. V lost 0 bases and J lost 1; bases outside the gene matches: 8. The CDR3 consists of 18 residues. CDR3 DNA sequence: TGTGCCAGCAGCTTAGCATCCTTACTAGCGGTATCCTACAATGAGCAGTTCTTC. Protein sequence: CASSLASLLAVSYNEQFF.

This chain joins TRBV25-1 and TRBJ1-3, with 7 bases matching TRBD1. The CDR3 totals 15 residues. Germline trimming cut 6 bases from V and 3 bases from J; bases unmatched to any gene: 8. Looked up from germline, CDR1 is MGHDK and CDR2 is SYGVNS. The CDR3 here is CASRGTASLGNTIYF. The DNA for the CDR3 is TGTGCCAGCAGGGGGACAGCCTCTCTTGGAAACACCATATATTTT.

Only one count was recorded for this clone. This chain joins TRBV29-1 and TRBJ1-2; D might be TRBD1 (6 bases). The V and J ends lost 7 bases and 4 bases respectively, with 19 bases between them. The CDR3 has 14 residues. In germline, CDR1 is SQVTM, CDR2 ANQGSEA. The CDR3 DNA reads TGCAGCGGCGCTACAGGGTCGTCGGGCTATGGCTACACCTTC. Translated, it gives CSGATGSSGYGYTF.

This clone was counted only a few times. This chain uses TRBV28 with TRBJ2-7, with D possibly being TRBD1 (6 bases). V shed 8 bases and J shed 7 bases, with 12 bases lying between them. Germline CDR1 MDHEN, CDR2 SYDVKM. The CDR3 runs 11 residues. CDR3 sequence: CASSDRREQYF. The CDR3 bases are TGTGCCAGCTCCGACAGGAGGGAGCAGTACTTC.

This clone was seen once. The genes are TRBV2 and TRBJ2-3; 8 nucleotides align to TRBD2. The trim removed 6 bases at V and 1 base at J, leaving 12 bases unmatched. The germline V gene encodes CDR1 SNHLY and CDR2 FYNNEI. The CDR3 is made up of 17 amino acids. CDR3: CASSPTGRGEGTDTQYF. The CDR3 bases are TGTGCCAGCAGCCCAACCGGGAGGGGAGAAGGCACAGATACGCAGTATTTT.

The chain joins TRBV7-9 to TRBJ1-1, with TRBD1 matching over 9 bases. The CDR3 has 15 residues. Per the germline V gene, CDR1 is SEHNR and CDR2 is FQNEAQ (reference sequence). V was pared by 5 bases and J by 2 bases, with 6 bases of the junction left unmatched. CDR3 region: CASSAGTGFNTEAFF. The CDR3 DNA reads as TGTGCCAGCAGCGCTGGGACAGGGTTTAACACTGAAGCTTTCTTT.

Comments on this clone: The junction departs from germline at one end; a sequencing error may be responsible. The chain links TRBV7-7 to TRBJ2-1, with D possibly being TRBD2 (5 bases). Germline CDR1 and CDR2: SSHAT and FNYEAQ (reference sequence). CDR3 length: 15 residues. DNA for the CDR3: TGTGCTAGCAGCCCGGGGTCTTCCCTCTACAATGAGCAGTTCTTC. Its protein product is CASSPGSSLYNEQFF.

This clone was detected only a few times. The CDR3 sequence: CASSSNPGQAYNEQFF. In DNA, the CDR3 is TGCGCCAGCAGCTCAAATCCGGGACAGGCCTACAATGAGCAGTTCTTC. This sequence joins TRBV5-1 and TRBJ2-1; 8 bases fit TRBD1. The CDR3 totals 16 residues. After removal of 3 bases from V and 2 bases from J, the junction contained 7 bases not matched to a gene. Germline V lookup: CDR1 SGHRS, CDR2 YFSETQ. Full variable domain (remainder filled in from reference TRBV5-1 and TRBJ2-1): KAGVTQTPRYLIKTRGQQVTLSCSPISGHRSVSWYQQTPGQGLQFLFEYFSETQRNKGNFPGRFSGRQFSNSRSEMNVSTLELGDSALYLCASSSNPGQAYNEQFFGPGTRLTVL.

This chain connects TRBV10-3 to TRBJ2-5, with a weak D call TRBD1 (5 bases). Per the germline V gene, CDR1 is ENHRY and CDR2 is SYGVKD. V was shortened by 6 bases and J by 5 bases, with 7 bases between the two germline ends. This CDR3 region has 11 residues. The CDR3 reads CAIRQGETQYF. CDR3 sequence (DNA): TGTGCCATCAGGCAGGGTGAGACCCAGTACTTC.

The chain employs TRBV5-1 and TRBJ2-7, with 10 bases identical to TRBD1. CDR3 length: 13 amino acids. CDR1 and CDR2 (germline): SGHRS, YFSETQ. J lost 4 bases, V lost 7 bases, and 5 bases had no gene match. CDR3 loop: CASGRDRGYEQYF. The CDR3 nucleotides read TGCGCCAGCGGCCGGGACAGGGGTTACGAGCAGTACTTC.

The J gene is TRBJ1-1, the V gene TRBV9, with TRBD1 matching over 7 bases. V lost 4 bases, J lost 2 bases, and 11 bases stayed unmatched. CDR1 is SGDLS and CDR2 is YYNGEE in the germline V gene. The CDR3 totals 16 residues. DNA of the CDR3: TGTGCCAGCAGCCCCCCCACAGGGACAGAAAACACTGAAGCTTTCTTT. It is translated as CASSPPTGTENTEAFF.

This clone came up a few times. The CDR3 DNA reads TGTGCCAGCAGTTACTCGAGAGGACAGGGTCTTTCCGAGCAGTACTTC. This gives the protein CASSYSRGQGLSEQYF. The chain employs TRBV6-5 and TRBJ2-7, with 8 bases aligning to TRBD1. This CDR3 spans 16 amino acids. Trimming removed 0 bases from V and 6 bases from J; junction bases left unmatched: 10. Germline loops: CDR1 MNHEY, CDR2 SVGAGI.

This chain links TRBV10-3 with TRBJ2-7, with D possibly matching TRBD2 (5 bases). The CDR3 runs 15 residues. The V gene's germline CDR1 is ENHRY and CDR2 SYGVKD. The V and J ends lost 0 bases and 6 bases respectively, with 15 bases between them. The CDR3, as DNA: TGTGCCATCAGTGAGTCGACGGGATCCAGCGGCGAGCAGTACTTC. It encodes CAISESTGSSGEQYF.

V and J are TRBV6-1 and TRBJ2-4, with D maybe TRBD1 (6 bases). From germline, CDR1 is MNHNS and CDR2 SASEGT. This CDR3 spans 16 amino acids. Trimming pared 3 bases from V and 0 bases from J, leaving 12 bases between. CDR3 nucleotide sequence: TGTGCCAGCAGTGACCGACAGGATCTAGCCAAAAACATTCAGTACTTC. This translates into CASSDRQDLAKNIQYF.

V usage is TRBV19 and J usage is TRBJ1-6; 8 bases match TRBD1. CDR1 LNHDA and CDR2 SQIVND come from the germline V gene (reference sequence). V was clipped by 5 bases and J by 3 bases; unmatched bases: 3. The CDR3 totals 15 residues. The CDR3 region is CASSLGQGYNSPLHF. DNA of the CDR3: TGTGCCAGTAGTCTCGGACAGGGCTATAATTCACCCCTCCACTTT. The whole variable domain, filled in from reference TRBV19 and TRBJ1-6, reads DGGITQSPKYLFRKEGQNVTLSCEQNLNHDAMYWYRQDPGQGLRLIYYSQIVNDFQKGDIAEGYSVSREKKESFPLTVTSAQKNPTAFYLCASSLGQGYNSPLHFGNGTRLTVT.

The chain employs TRBV19 and TRBJ1-1; the match to TRBD1 covers 7 bases. CDR3 length equals 13 residues. Germline assignment: CDR1 LNHDA and CDR2 SQIVND (reference sequence). The junction had 4 bases not matched to a gene; V was cut back by 8 bases and J by 1 base. The DNA of the CDR3 is TGTGCCAGTTCCGGACAGGAGAACACTGAAGCTTTCTTT. Translation: CASSGQENTEAFF.

The V and J genes are TRBV11-3 and TRBJ2-3, with D hard to call. V gave up 1 base and J gave up 0 bases, with 5 bases separating them. The V gene's germline CDR1 is SGHNT and CDR2 YENEEA. The CDR3 sequence is 14 residues long. The CDR3 DNA reads TGTGCCAGCAGCTTAGGGCGGAGCACAGATACGCAGTATTTT. Translation: CASSLGRSTDTQYF.

The J gene is TRBJ2-1, the V gene TRBV11-1; D gene unclear. Germline loops: CDR1 SGHAT, CDR2 FQDESV (reference sequence). V lost 1 base and J lost 8, with 9 bases in between. The CDR3 contains 13 residues. CDR3 residues: CASSLGVDYEQFF. The CDR3 nucleotides are TGTGCCAGCAGCTTAGGAGTAGACTATGAGCAGTTCTTC.

The rearrangement uses TRBV7-9 and TRBJ2-5; unclear D gene. Germline CDR1 and CDR2: SEHNR and FQNEAQ (reference sequence). This CDR3 contains 15 residues. V lost 5 bases and J lost 1, with 14 bases in between. The CDR3 nucleotides are TGTGCCAGCAGCCCAATTCGGGTTCCCCAAGAGACCCAGTACTTC. This sequence encodes CASSPIRVPQETQYF.

The chain couples TRBV18 to TRBJ2-1; tentatively, D is TRBD2 (6 bases). The CDR3 runs to 14 residues. Germline CDR1 KGHSH, CDR2 LQKENI. Trimming cost V 3 bases and J 9 bases, with 15 bases left between them. DNA for the CDR3: TGTGCCAGCTCACCGGGCGGGATTAATGTTGAGCAGTTCTTC. This codes for CASSPGGINVEQFF.

The V call is TRBV5-5, the J call TRBJ1-6; perhaps TRBD1 as D (6 bases). Germline CDR1 reads SGHKS; CDR2 reads YYEKEE (reference sequence). The V end was cut by 3 bases, the J end by 12 bases, with 13 bases between. The CDR3 is made up of 13 amino acids. In nucleotides, the CDR3 is TGTGCCAGCAGCTCAGGCGGGGGGCTACCCCTCCACTTT. Translating gives CASSSGGGLPLHF.

The chain has TRBV28 and TRBJ2-1; the match to TRBD2 covers 9 bases. The CDR3 has 15 amino acids. J lost 9 bases, V lost 6 bases, and 12 bases had no gene match. CDR1 and CDR2 (germline): MDHEN, SYDVKM. The CDR3 coding sequence is TGTGCCAGCAGCGCACCGGGACTAGCTTCGGGTGAGCAGTTCTTC. Amino acids: CASSAPGLASGEQFF. Variable domain in full (rest from reference TRBV28 and TRBJ2-1): DVKVTQSSRYLVKRTGEKVFLECVQDMDHENMFWYRQDPGLGLRLIYFSYDVKMKEKGDIPEGYSVSREKKERFSLILESASTNQTSMYLCASSAPGLASGEQFFGPGTRLTVL.

This sequence joins TRBV14 and TRBJ1-4; a weak D match, TRBD1 (6 bases). Germline CDR1 reads SGHDN; CDR2 reads FVKESK. This CDR3 has 16 residues. Deletions cut 3 bases from V and 7 bases from J, with 18 bases between. The CDR3 sequence: CASSQGPGQFGEKLFF. The CDR3 nucleotides read TGTGCCAGCAGCCAGGGTCCGGGACAATTTGGTGAAAAACTGTTTTTT.